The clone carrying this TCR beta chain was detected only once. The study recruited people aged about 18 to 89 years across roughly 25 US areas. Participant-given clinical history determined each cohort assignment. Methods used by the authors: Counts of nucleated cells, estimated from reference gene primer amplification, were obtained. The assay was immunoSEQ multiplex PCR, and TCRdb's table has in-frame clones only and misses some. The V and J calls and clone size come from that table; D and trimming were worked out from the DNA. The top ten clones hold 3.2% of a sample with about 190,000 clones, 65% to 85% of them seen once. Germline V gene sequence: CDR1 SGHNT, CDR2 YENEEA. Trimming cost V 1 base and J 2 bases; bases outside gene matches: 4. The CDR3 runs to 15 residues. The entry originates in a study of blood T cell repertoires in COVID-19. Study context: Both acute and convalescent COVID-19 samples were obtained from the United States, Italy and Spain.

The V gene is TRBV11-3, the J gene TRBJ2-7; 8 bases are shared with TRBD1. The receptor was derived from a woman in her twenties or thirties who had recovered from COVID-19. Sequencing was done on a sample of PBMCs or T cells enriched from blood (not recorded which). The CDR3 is CASSLGTGGTYEQYF. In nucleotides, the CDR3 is TGTGCCAGCAGCTTAGGTACAGGGGGAACCTACGAGCAGTACTTC.